These 5 T cell receptor beta chains were all obtained from the same sample, sequenced in a study of blood T cell repertoires in COVID-19. Data came from immunoSEQ multiplex PCR; TCRdb stores just in-frame clones and leaves some out. This sample has 200,000 to 250,000 clones, with around nine tenths found just once. Source material: peripheral blood. All receptors come from a woman between 55 and 75 years old with acute or convalescent COVID-19.

V is TRBV4-2 and J is TRBJ2-3; 13 nucleotides line up with TRBD2. The CDR3 extends over 20 amino acids. V shed 6 bases and J 0 bases; nucleotides not matched to a gene: 15. Germline V CDR1 and CDR2: LGHNA, YNFKEQ. Here the CDR3 DNA reads TGTGCCAGCAGTCGAGGGGCCAAAACTAGCGGGGGGGTTAGCACAGATACGCAGTATTTT. Protein sequence: CASSRGAKTSGGVSTDTQYF.

The rearrangement joins TRBV4-1 to TRBJ1-5; TRBD1 might be the D (5 bases). With 0 bases removed from V and 7 bases from J, the gap between germline ends came to 16 bases. The length of the CDR3 is 16 residues. The V gene's germline CDR1 is MGHRA and CDR2 YSYEKL. The CDR3 region is CASSQDRAQGGQPQHF. The CDR3 DNA follows: TGCGCCAGCAGCCAAGATCGAGCCCAGGGAGGACAGCCCCAGCATTTT.

The chain uses TRBV7-6 and TRBJ2-5; 7 positions match TRBD2. The CDR3 runs 16 residues. The germline V gene encodes CDR1 SGHVS and CDR2 FNYEAQ. The ends lost 5 bases at V and 2 bases at J; junction bases unmatched: 11. The CDR3 loop is CASSIRLATGQETQYF. CDR3 DNA sequence: TGTGCCAGCAGCATTCGACTAGCCACGGGGCAAGAGACCCAGTACTTC.

V usage is TRBV5-1 and J usage is TRBJ2-7; 7 bases map to TRBD1. The CDR3 has 15 amino acids. Germline V gives CDR1 SGHRS, CDR2 YFSETQ. Unmatched junction bases numbered 7, after V lost 3 bases and J lost 1 base. This chain's CDR3 is CASSSRTGSSYEQYF. CDR3 DNA: TGCGCCAGCAGCTCAAGGACAGGATCATCCTACGAGCAGTACTTC. The whole variable domain, remainder taken from reference TRBV5-1 and TRBJ2-7, is KAGVTQTPRYLIKTRGQQVTLSCSPISGHRSVSWYQQTPGQGLQFLFEYFSETQRNKGNFPGRFSGRQFSNSRSEMNVSTLELGDSALYLCASSSRTGSSYEQYFGPGTRLTVT.

This clone was found a few times. The rearrangement uses TRBV5-1 and TRBJ2-2; TRBD1 aligns across 8 bases. The CDR3 consists of 15 residues. After removal of 4 bases from V and 6 bases from J, the junction contained 8 bases not matched to a gene. From germline, CDR1 is SGHRS and CDR2 YFSETQ. For the CDR3, the DNA is TGCGCCAGCAGCACGAGGACAGGGTACGCCGGGGAGCTGTTTTTT. It yields the protein CASSTRTGYAGELFF.